This record concerns one TCR beta chain sequence. Its antigen remains unidentified. The primer mix had 60 Vbeta and 13 Jbeta primers. Assay used: immunoSEQ multiplex PCR; TCRdb lists only in-frame clones, some missing. Of some 140,000 clones listed, roughly 80% are singletons. This sample was taken from a study of cytomegalovirus exposure and HLA in healthy donors. Whole-study results and caveats: With further analysis later on, most CMV-associated TCR beta chains appeared HLA-restricted. In a later analysis, a missense DCLRE1C variant was linked to TCR beta V- and J-gene trimming.

At sampling all donors were nominally healthy, likely with unrecorded immune exposures. This CDR3 has 16 amino acids. CDR1 is SQVTM, CDR2 ANQGSEA, per germline. V lost 2 bases to trimming and J lost 2 bases; unmatched junction nucleotides: 8. The sample comprised PBMCs. This TCR came from a woman aged 45-65 years in good health and CMV-seropositive. V and J are TRBV29-1 and TRBJ2-5, with 10 bases that match TRBD1. CDR3 sequence: CSVEPRDRGQQETQYF. CDR3 bases: TGCAGCGTTGAACCCCGGGACAGGGGTCAACAAGAGACCCAGTACTTC.